The TCR beta chain described here comes from a study of blood T cell repertoires in COVID-19. On the study more broadly: PBMCs, B-cell-depleted T cells, or T cells provided the cDNA or gDNA that made up the material.

Sequencing was performed with immunoSEQ multiplex PCR; in TCRdb, only in-frame clones are kept and a portion is missing. The sample lists 100,000 to 150,000 clones, approximately 68% occurring once. Trimming cost V 0 bases and J 4 bases, with 11 bases left between them. The CDR3 sequence is 15 residues long. The V gene's germline CDR1 is SGHDT and CDR2 YYEEEE. The rearrangement uses TRBV5-6 and TRBJ1-3; D unclear. This clonotype was obtained from a woman in her seventies with acute or convalescent COVID-19. The source material was peripheral blood. The CDR3 DNA sequence: TGTGCCAGCAGCTTGGCTATGGTTTCAGGAAACACCATATATTTT. Residues: CASSLAMVSGNTIYF. Full variable domain (outside the CDR3, taken from reference TRBV5-6 and TRBJ1-3): DAGVTQSPTHLIKTRGQQVTLRCSPKSGHDTVSWYQQALGQGPQFIFQYYEEEERQRGNFPDRFSGHQFPNYSSELNVNALLLGDSALYLCASSLAMVSGNTIYFGEGSWLTVV.